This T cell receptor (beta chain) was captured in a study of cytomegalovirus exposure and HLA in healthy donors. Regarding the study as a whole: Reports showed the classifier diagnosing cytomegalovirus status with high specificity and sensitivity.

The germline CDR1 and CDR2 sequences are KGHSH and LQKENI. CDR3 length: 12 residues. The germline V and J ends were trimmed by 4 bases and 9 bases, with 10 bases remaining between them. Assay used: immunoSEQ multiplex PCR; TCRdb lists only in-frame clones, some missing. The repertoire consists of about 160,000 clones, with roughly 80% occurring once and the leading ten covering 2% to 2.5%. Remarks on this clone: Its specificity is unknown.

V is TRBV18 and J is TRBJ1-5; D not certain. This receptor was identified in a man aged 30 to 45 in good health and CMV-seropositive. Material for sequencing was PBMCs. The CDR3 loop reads CASSLEGRPQHF. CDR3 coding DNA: TGTGCCAGCTCACTTGAGGGTAGGCCCCAGCATTTT.